This T cell receptor beta chain was sequenced in a study of CD8 T cells in Susac syndrome. CD8+ and CD4+ T cells from blood underwent TCR beta sequencing, which was carried out in a high-throughput format. The multiple sclerosis control group consisted of treatment-naive patients whose relapsing-remitting disease, which was either stable or active, fulfilled revised McDonald criteria. TEMRA cells were enriched by FACS, while CD8+ and CD4+ T cells were obtained through a negative isolation that was performed magnetically. Random hexamers primed reverse transcription of roughly 0.5 to 1 ug RNA. Multiplex PCR with immunoSEQ amplified the TCR beta CDR3 across 54 Vbeta and 13 Jbeta. Via MiXCR, TCRdb re-called the immunoSEQ multiplex PCR reads, giving one row per CDR3 protein. The sample comprises around 150,000 distinct CDR3 sequences, 85% to 95% of which are singletons, and about 0.11% rests with the top ten.

Germline values: CDR1 MNHEY, CDR2 SMNVEV (reference sequence). V trimming: 2 bases; J trimming: 7 bases; junction bases outside the gene matches: 9. This CDR3 has 16 amino acids. The sequence came from a human donor with multiple sclerosis. The sequenced material came from CD4+ T cells from PBMCs. This chain uses TRBV27 with TRBJ2-7, with TRBD1 matching over 12 bases. The CDR3 DNA follows: TGTGCCAGCAGTTTAACACCCGGGACAGGGGGCTCGGAGCAGTACTTC. Translated, it gives CASSLTPGTGGSEQYF.